This T cell receptor beta chain was found in a study of blood T cells in healthy people across ages. On the study more broadly: Capturing about one barcoded beta molecule per two T cells was achieved by template switching.

Whole-study findings and limits: Unknown CMV status may confound age-related changes in expanded clones. Calculation of diversity from one million T cells yielded estimates considered to be underestimates.

Germline assignment: CDR1 MNHEY and CDR2 SVGAGI. CDR3 size: 11 residues. V was shortened by 7 bases and J by 1 base, with 4 bases between the two germline ends. This clonotype was picked up a small number of times. Its antigen is unidentified. The use of a sample-barcoded 5' primer and a J-beta primer mix characterized a second PCR of about 7 to 12 cycles. Each CDR3 protein is one row after TCRdb ran MiXCR on the 5' RACE reads. In the table there are over 1,500,000 distinct CDR3 sequences, around 48% of which are singletons. This chain joins TRBV6-5 and TRBJ1-1; unclear D gene. Sample: blood. The clonotype was recovered from a woman between 40 and 50 years old in good health. The DNA for the CDR3 is TGTGCCAGCATTGGGAACACTGAAGCTTTCTTT. Amino acid sequence: CASIGNTEAFF.